These 18 T cell receptor beta chains were all obtained from the same sample, sequenced in a study of cytomegalovirus exposure and HLA in healthy donors. A multiplex PCR was run with 60 Vbeta primers and 13 Jbeta primers. Sequencing used immunoSEQ multiplex PCR; TCRdb keeps in-frame clones, though not all of them. The sample lists about 130,000 clones, about 8.5% occurring once. The sample comprised PBMCs. The receptors derive from a man in his forties in good health and CMV-seronegative.

The gene calls are TRBV4-1 and TRBJ1-1; tentatively, D is TRBD1 (6 bases). With 4 bases removed from V and 0 bases from J, the gap between germline ends came to 12 bases. This CDR3 is built from 15 residues. The germline V gene has CDR1 MGHRA and CDR2 YSYEKL. Written as DNA, the CDR3 is TGCGCCAGCAGCCCGACGTCAGGGGTGAACACTGAAGCTTTCTTT. It translates to CASSPTSGVNTEAFF.

J is TRBJ1-5 and V is TRBV7-2; 9 bases are shared with TRBD1. Trimming cost V 2 bases and J 3 bases; bases outside gene matches: 5. Germline CDR1 reads SGHTA; CDR2 reads FQGNSA. The CDR3 sequence is 16 residues long. Written as DNA, the CDR3 is TGTGCCAGCAGCTTATCACAGGGGGCCTTCAATCAGCCCCAGCATTTT. Protein: CASSLSQGAFNQPQHF. The whole variable domain, remainder taken from reference TRBV7-2 and TRBJ1-5, is GAGVSQSPSNKVTEKGKDVELRCDPISGHTALYWYRQSLGQGLEFLIYFQGNSAPDKSGLPSDRFSAERTGGSVSTLTIQRTQQEDSAVYLCASSLSQGAFNQPQHFGDGTRLSIL.

V and J are TRBV6-1 and TRBJ2-5; 8 bases map to TRBD2. CDR3 length: 15 residues. Trimming cost V 3 bases and J 7 bases; bases outside gene matches: 10. Per germline, CDR1 MNHNS and CDR2 SASEGT. The CDR3 here is CASSEVRGAPRTQYF. The CDR3 nucleotides are TGTGCCAGCAGTGAGGTGCGGGGGGCTCCGCGGACCCAGTACTTC.

This clone was observed a handful of times. The CDR3 DNA reads TGTGCCAGCAGCCAGGGACAGGGGAGCTCCTACGAGCAGTACTTC. It encodes CASSQGQGSSYEQYF. V and J are TRBV6-5 and TRBJ2-7; 10 bases line up with TRBD1. Germline V CDR1 and CDR2: MNHEY, SVGAGI. V shed 6 bases and J 0 bases; nucleotides not matched to a gene: 5. There are 15 residues in the CDR3.

V is TRBV11-2 and J is TRBJ2-5; D ambiguous. CDR3 length: 12 amino acids. With 1 base removed from V and 5 bases from J, the gap between germline ends came to 5 bases. Germline V gene lookup returns CDR1 SGHAT and CDR2 FQNNGV. This CDR3 is CASSLVRETQYF. CDR3 in DNA: TGTGCCAGCAGCTTAGTTCGGGAGACCCAGTACTTC.

The chain has TRBV6-1 and TRBJ2-2, with TRBD1 matching over 10 bases. The CDR3 runs to 14 residues. V lost 10 bases, J lost 3 bases, and 5 bases stayed unmatched. Germline V gene lookup returns CDR1 MNHNS and CDR2 SASEGT. The CDR3 is CAIDRGRHTGELFF. CDR3 bases: TGTGCCATCGACAGGGGGCGACACACCGGGGAGCTGTTTTTT.

This clone has a handful of counts. The CDR3 coding sequence is TGTGCCAGCAGTTTGACAGGGATTGGGTATGGCTACACCTTC. Its translation: CASSLTGIGYGYTF. V is TRBV28 and J is TRBJ1-2; TRBD1 matches at 7 bases. The CDR3 runs 14 residues. Germline lookup yields CDR1 MDHEN and CDR2 SYDVKM. V was pared by 3 bases and J by 5 bases, with 6 bases of the junction left unmatched.

This clone appeared a few times. V usage is TRBV5-4 and J usage is TRBJ1-2; 11 bases align to TRBD1. The germline V gene encodes CDR1 SGHNT and CDR2 YYREEE (reference sequence). V was clipped by 4 bases and J by 8 bases; unmatched bases: 4. This CDR3 spans 13 amino acids. The CDR3 coding sequence is TGTGCCAGCAGCCCGGACAGGGGGCGAGGCTACACCTTC. Protein product: CASSPDRGRGYTF.

This rearrangement joins TRBV9 to TRBJ2-2, with D perhaps TRBD2 (5 bases). The CDR3 covers 16 residues. Germline CDR1 is SGDLS and CDR2 is YYNGEE. Trimming cost V 0 bases and J 6 bases, with 15 bases left between them. The CDR3 nucleotides are TGTGCCAGCAGCGTAGTAGGGAGCCCCTTCGCCGGGGAGCTGTTTTTT. Its protein is CASSVVGSPFAGELFF.

This clone has only a few counts. The CDR3 DNA reads as TGTGCCACCAGCAGAGAGTATGAGACAGGGTCGTTGTTTTTT. Residues: CATSREYETGSLFF. The chain is built from TRBV15 and TRBJ2-2, with 7 bases that match TRBD1. In germline, CDR1 is LNHNV, CDR2 YYDKDF (reference sequence). J lost 15 bases, V lost 0 bases, and 10 bases had no gene match. The CDR3 has 14 residues. The entire variable domain, with the rest obtained from reference TRBV15 and TRBJ2-2, is as follows: DAMVIQNPRYQVTQFGKPVTLSCSQTLNHNVMYWYQQKSSQAPKLLFHYYDKDFNNEADTPDNFQSRRPNTSFCFLDIRSPGLGDTAMYLCATSREYETGSLFFGEGSRLTVL.

This clone occurred a few times. The rearrangement joins TRBV19 to TRBJ2-2; 11 bases match TRBD2. V lost 6 bases and J lost 1; bases outside the gene matches: 1. The CDR3 consists of 15 residues. Germline CDR1 is LNHDA and CDR2 is SQIVND (reference sequence). DNA of the CDR3: TGTGCCAGTAGCACTAGCGGGGGGAACACCGGGGAGCTGTTTTTT. This encodes CASSTSGGNTGELFF.

The chain links TRBV7-6 to TRBJ1-1; tentatively, D is TRBD1 (5 bases). Germline loops: CDR1 SGHVS, CDR2 FNYEAQ. The V and J ends lost 5 bases and 0 bases respectively, with 13 bases between them. This CDR3 region has 15 residues. The CDR3 nucleotides read TGTGCCAGCAGCAGGAGTGCAGGGCTGAACACTGAAGCTTTCTTT. Encoded protein: CASSRSAGLNTEAFF.

V is TRBV6-5 and J is TRBJ2-6; perhaps TRBD1 as D (6 bases). The CDR3 spans 16 residues. Germline V gene lookup returns CDR1 MNHEY and CDR2 SVGAGI. The V end was cut by 4 bases, the J end by 0 bases, with 10 bases between. CDR3 coding DNA: TGTGCCAGCAGTTCCTTGGACAGCTCTGGGGCCAACGTCCTGACTTTC. As protein: CASSSLDSSGANVLTF.

The sample holds a few counts of this clone. The chain employs TRBV29-1 and TRBJ1-6; tentatively, D is TRBD1 (6 bases). V gave up 5 bases and J gave up 7 bases, with 15 bases separating them. Germline V gives CDR1 SQVTM, CDR2 ANQGSEA. The CDR3 covers 14 residues. Here the CDR3 DNA reads TGCAGCGTTAGGAAAACAGGGTCAAATTCACCCCTCCACTTT. Translating it yields CSVRKTGSNSPLHF. The full variable domain, in which reference TRBV29-1 and TRBJ1-6 provide the parts outside the CDR3, is SAVISQKPSRDICQRGTSLTIQCQVDSQVTMMFWYRQQPGQSLTLIATANQGSEATYESGFVIDKFPISRPNLTFSTLTVSNMSPEDSSIYLCSVRKTGSNSPLHFGNGTRLTVT.

The V and J genes are TRBV27 and TRBJ1-1, with TRBD1 identical over 8 bases. With 4 bases clipped from V and 0 bases from J, the junction kept 1 base outside the gene matches. The CDR3 runs 14 residues. In germline, CDR1 is MNHEY, CDR2 SMNVEV (reference sequence). The CDR3 reads CASSYRGMNTEAFF. The DNA for the CDR3 is TGTGCCAGCAGTTACAGGGGGATGAACACTGAAGCTTTCTTT.

This clone came up once. The chain couples TRBV7-9 to TRBJ2-7; 7 bases are shared with TRBD1. The CDR3 totals 16 residues. V was clipped by 0 bases and J by 1 base; unmatched bases: 6. Germline CDR1 reads SEHNR; CDR2 reads FQNEAQ (reference sequence). This CDR3 is CASSLAGGQGSYEQYF. The CDR3 nucleotides are TGTGCCAGCAGCTTAGCAGGGGGCCAGGGATCCTACGAGCAGTACTTC.

The genes are TRBV5-1 and TRBJ1-1; D perhaps matches TRBD1 (6 bases). Germline V CDR1 and CDR2: SGHRS, YFSETQ. Deletions cut 4 bases from V and 3 bases from J, with 10 bases between. CDR3 length equals 13 residues. CDR3 loop: CASSGAGDTEAFF. In DNA, the CDR3 is TGCGCCAGCAGCGGGGCAGGGGACACTGAAGCTTTCTTT.

This clone was counted between two and nine times. The gene calls are TRBV6-5 and TRBJ2-7; TRBD1 matches at 8 bases. The CDR3 is made up of 14 amino acids. V was pared by 4 bases and J by 2 bases, with 4 bases of the junction left unmatched. Germline-derived CDR1 and CDR2 are MNHEY and SVGAGI. In DNA, the CDR3 is TGTGCCAGCAGTTCGGGACAGGCGACCTACGAGCAGTACTTC. It specifies CASSSGQATYEQYF.